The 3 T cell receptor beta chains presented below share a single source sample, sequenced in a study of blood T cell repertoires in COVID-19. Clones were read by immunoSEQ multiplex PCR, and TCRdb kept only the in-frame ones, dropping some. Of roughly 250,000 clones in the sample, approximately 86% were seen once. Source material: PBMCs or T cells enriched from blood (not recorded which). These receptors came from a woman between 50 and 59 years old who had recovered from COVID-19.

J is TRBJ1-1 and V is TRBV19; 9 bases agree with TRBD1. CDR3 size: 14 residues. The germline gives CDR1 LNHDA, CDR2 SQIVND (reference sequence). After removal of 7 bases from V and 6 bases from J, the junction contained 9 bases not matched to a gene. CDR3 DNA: TGTGCCAGTATCAGGGGACAGGGTAAACCTGAAGCTTTCTTT. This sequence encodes CASIRGQGKPEAFF.

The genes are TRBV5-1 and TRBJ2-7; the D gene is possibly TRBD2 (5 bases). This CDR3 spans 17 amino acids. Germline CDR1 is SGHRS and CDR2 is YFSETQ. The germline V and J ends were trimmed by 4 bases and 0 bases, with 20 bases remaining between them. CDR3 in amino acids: CASSELGGNSFSYEQYF. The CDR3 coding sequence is TGCGCCAGCAGCGAGTTAGGAGGAAACTCCTTCTCCTACGAGCAGTACTTC. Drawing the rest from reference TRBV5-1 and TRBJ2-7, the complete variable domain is KAGVTQTPRYLIKTRGQQVTLSCSPISGHRSVSWYQQTPGQGLQFLFEYFSETQRNKGNFPGRFSGRQFSNSRSEMNVSTLELGDSALYLCASSELGGNSFSYEQYFGPGTRLTVT.

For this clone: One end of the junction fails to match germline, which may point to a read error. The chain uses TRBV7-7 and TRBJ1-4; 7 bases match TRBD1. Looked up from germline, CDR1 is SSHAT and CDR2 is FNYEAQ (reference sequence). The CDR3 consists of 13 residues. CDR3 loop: CASSRGMNEKLFF. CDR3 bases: TGTGCTAGCAGCAGGGGGATGAATGAAAAACTGTTTTTT.